Below are 28 T cell receptor beta chains sequenced from a single sample in a study of radiotherapy plus CTLA-4 blockade in lung cancer. The method was immunoSEQ multiplex PCR; TCRdb's version includes in-frame clones alone and lacks a portion of them. Of 40,000 or so clones detected, roughly 60% appear once; the ten largest clones hold roughly 20%. The specimen was peripheral blood, collected from a patient treated with radiotherapy plus ipilimumab. The receptors stem from a human donor with non-small cell lung cancer who had a partial response to radiotherapy plus ipilimumab.

The rearrangement links TRBV7-2 to TRBJ2-1; a possible D gene is TRBD1 (6 bases). The CDR3 is 12 residues long. CDR1 SGHTA and CDR2 FQGNSA come from the germline V gene. The V gene lost 1 base and the J gene lost 12 bases, with 10 bases spanning the gap. Here the CDR3 DNA reads TGTGCCAGCAGCTTAGATTTACAGGGGCAGTTCTTC. Protein product: CASSLDLQGQFF.

The J gene is TRBJ2-7, the V gene TRBV4-1, with 12 bases that match TRBD2. The ends lost 0 bases at V and 2 bases at J; junction bases unmatched: 2. Germline loops: CDR1 MGHRA, CDR2 YSYEKL. The CDR3 is 16 amino acids. The CDR3 here is CASSQEGLAGAYEQYF. DNA for the CDR3: TGCGCCAGCAGCCAAGAGGGACTAGCGGGCGCCTACGAGCAGTACTTC.

This chain connects TRBV5-6 to TRBJ1-2; 7 bases map to TRBD1. Trimming cost V 3 bases and J 5 bases; bases outside gene matches: 16. There are 17 residues in the CDR3. Germline CDR1 SGHDT, CDR2 YYEEEE. In DNA, the CDR3 is TGTGCCAGCAGCTCTACCCCCGACAGGGATCAGCGTTATGGCTACACCTTC. Amino acid sequence: CASSSTPDRDQRYGYTF.

This clone has a handful of counts. The chain joins TRBV6-6 to TRBJ1-1; D perhaps matches TRBD1 (5 bases). Germline V gene data show CDR1 as MNHNY and CDR2 as SVGAGI (reference sequence). V shed 1 base and J shed 5 bases, with 14 bases lying between them. The CDR3 spans 15 residues. The CDR3 nucleotides read TGTGCCAGCAGTTACTTCAGCGGGGCGAGAACTGAAGCTTTCTTT. It is translated as CASSYFSGARTEAFF.

This chain connects TRBV28 to TRBJ2-3; D possibly corresponds to TRBD1 (5 bases). Deletions cut 7 bases from V and 4 bases from J, with 15 bases between. This CDR3 has 14 amino acids. Looked up from germline, CDR1 is MDHEN and CDR2 is SYDVKM. CDR3 sequence (DNA): TGTGCCAGCAAAAGCCAGGGCTTCCCAGATACGCAGTATTTT. It yields the protein CASKSQGFPDTQYF.

The chain joins TRBV14 to TRBJ2-5; D unclear. V lost 2 bases, J lost 4 bases, and 8 bases lay in between. This CDR3 has 13 amino acids. Germline V gene lookup returns CDR1 SGHDN and CDR2 FVKESK. CDR3 sequence reads: CASSQNFGETQYF. The CDR3 DNA is TGTGCCAGCAGCCAAAACTTTGGAGAGACCCAGTACTTC.

The V and J genes are TRBV10-2 and TRBJ1-2, with no clear D. CDR1 and CDR2 (germline): WSHSY, SAAADI. V dropped 8 bases and J dropped 2 bases, with 9 bases sitting between them. The CDR3 spans 12 residues. This chain's CDR3 is CASVTENYGYTF. CDR3 nucleotide sequence: TGCGCCAGCGTAACAGAGAACTATGGCTACACCTTC.

The gene calls are TRBV7-9 and TRBJ2-5, with D tentatively TRBD2 (6 bases). Between the trimmed V and J ends, which lost 5 bases and 0 bases, there was a span of 7 bases. Germline CDR1 SEHNR, CDR2 FQNEAQ (reference sequence). The CDR3 has 13 amino acids. The CDR3 bases are TGTGCCAGCAGCCGGGACTACCAAGAGACCCAGTACTTC. It codes for CASSRDYQETQYF.

The V gene is TRBV15, the J gene TRBJ2-7, with a weak D call TRBD1 (5 bases). This CDR3 is 14 amino acids long. Germline CDR1 LNHNV, CDR2 YYDKDF (reference sequence). Trimming pared 1 base from V and 0 bases from J, leaving 7 bases between. The CDR3: CATSRAGNSYEQYF. DNA for the CDR3: TGTGCCACCAGCAGAGCAGGGAACTCCTACGAGCAGTACTTC.

The chain carries TRBV6-6 and TRBJ2-1; 14 bases are a match to TRBD2. This CDR3 region has 15 residues. Losses at the gene ends were 5 bases for V and 9 bases for J; bases not matched to a gene: 6. In germline, CDR1 is MNHNY, CDR2 SVGAGI (reference sequence). The CDR3 loop reads CASSEPGLAGVEQFF. Here the CDR3 DNA reads TGTGCCAGCAGTGAGCCGGGACTAGCGGGAGTTGAGCAGTTCTTC.

The chain is built from TRBV5-1 and TRBJ1-4; 7 positions agree with TRBD1. V gave up 4 bases and J gave up 7 bases; unmatched junction bases: 13. CDR1 is SGHRS, CDR2 YFSETQ, per germline. This CDR3 region has 16 residues. The CDR3 nucleotides read TGCGCCAGCAGCCTAACCCCGACAGGGAGCAGTGAAAAACTGTTTTTT. Translation: CASSLTPTGSSEKLFF.

The sample holds one count of this clone. V is TRBV19 and J is TRBJ1-2; 7 positions match TRBD1. The CDR3 is 17 amino acids. Germline V CDR1 and CDR2: LNHDA, SQIVND (reference sequence). V lost 5 bases to trimming and J lost 7 bases; unmatched junction nucleotides: 19. The CDR3 protein is CASSGTGVQRYEAGYTF. CDR3 nucleotide sequence: TGTGCCAGTAGTGGAACAGGGGTCCAACGTTATGAAGCTGGCTACACCTTC.

The V call is TRBV6-1, the J call TRBJ1-2; D possibly corresponds to TRBD1 (6 bases). CDR3 size: 14 residues. V was pared by 4 bases and J by 6 bases, with 15 bases between. Per germline, CDR1 MNHNS and CDR2 SASEGT. The CDR3 protein is CASSVSAGADGYTF. The CDR3 DNA follows: TGTGCCAGCAGTGTGTCGGCAGGGGCGGATGGCTACACCTTC.

DNA for the CDR3: TGTGCCAGCAGCTTAGGTCCGGGTCGGAGCACCTTC. This gives the protein CASSLGPGRSTF. J is TRBJ1-2 and V is TRBV11-2; no firm D call. Trimming cost V 1 base and J 13 bases, with 13 bases left between them. CDR3 length: 12 residues. The germline CDR1 and CDR2 sequences are SGHAT and FQNNGV. Supplemented by reference TRBV11-2 and TRBJ1-2, the full variable domain reads EAGVAQSPRYKIIEKRQSVAFWCNPISGHATLYWYQQILGQGPKLLIQFQNNGVVDDSQLPKDRFSAERLKGVDSTLKIQPAKLEDSAVYLCASSLGPGRSTFGSGTRLTVV.

This clone has more than one count but fewer than ten. V usage is TRBV7-2 and J usage is TRBJ2-5; D gene ambiguous. V gave up 6 bases and J gave up 2 bases, with 13 bases separating them. Germline V gene data show CDR1 as SGHTA and CDR2 as FQGNSA. There are 14 residues in the CDR3. CDR3 loop: CASSPQVPQETQYF. The CDR3, as DNA: TGTGCCAGCAGTCCTCAGGTGCCTCAAGAGACCCAGTACTTC.

The gene calls are TRBV6-1 and TRBJ2-7, with 8 positions matching TRBD1. Germline V CDR1 and CDR2: MNHNS, SASEGT. The CDR3 extends over 14 amino acids. The V segment lost 5 bases and the J segment 5 bases; nucleotides outside the gene matches: 8. The CDR3 DNA reads TGTGCCAGCAGTCGTGGACAGGGCGGCGACGAGCAGTACTTC. As protein: CASSRGQGGDEQYF.

This clone was counted only a few times. Other DNA sequences from this sample encode an identical CDR3 as well. V gene TRBV9 combines with J gene TRBJ2-5, with 8 bases matching TRBD2. This CDR3 is built from 12 residues. The germline V gene has CDR1 SGDLS and CDR2 YYNGEE. J lost 5 bases, V lost 7 bases, and 4 bases had no gene match. CDR3 nucleotides: TGTGCCAGCGGCCGGGGGGGGGAGACCCAGTACTTC. Translating it yields CASGRGGETQYF.

The chain uses TRBV4-2 and TRBJ2-4, with D maybe TRBD1 (5 bases). The ends were cut back, 5 bases at V and 7 bases at J, with 15 bases in the middle. From germline, CDR1 is LGHNA and CDR2 YNFKEQ. The CDR3 has 14 residues. This CDR3 reads CASSDSSPLNIQYF. CDR3 nucleotide sequence: TGTGCCAGCAGCGACAGTTCGCCTCTTAACATTCAGTACTTC.

This clone was detected once. The chain combines TRBV9 with TRBJ2-1, with 8 nucleotides matching TRBD2. CDR1 and CDR2 from the germline V gene are SGDLS and YYNGEE. The V and J ends lost 0 bases and 8 bases, in that order; junction bases with no gene match: 7. CDR3 size: 15 residues. CDR3 DNA sequence: TGTGCCAGCAGCGTAGAAAATAGCGGGATATATGAGCAGTTCTTC. It is translated as CASSVENSGIYEQFF.

The gene calls are TRBV25-1 and TRBJ2-1, with D possibly TRBD1 on 8 matching bases. The CDR3 has 15 residues. Per germline, CDR1 MGHDK and CDR2 SYGVNS. Trimming shortened V by 6 bases and J by 6 bases, and 18 bases separated the two germline ends. The CDR3: CASSASGTGFNEQFF. The CDR3 DNA sequence: TGTGCCAGCAGCGCCAGCGGGACAGGATTCAATGAGCAGTTCTTC.

The CDR3 DNA follows: TGTGCCAGCAGTGAAGCCAGACTAGAGCAGTTCTTC. Translation: CASSEARLEQFF. V is TRBV2 and J is TRBJ2-1, with D possibly TRBD2 on 5 matching bases. Deletions cut 0 bases from V and 10 bases from J, with 7 bases between. There are 12 residues in the CDR3. In germline, CDR1 is SNHLY, CDR2 FYNNEI.

The table lists this clone with a count of one. The V and J genes are TRBV5-1 and TRBJ1-6; 8 bases align to TRBD1. The CDR3 runs to 15 residues. The germline V gene encodes CDR1 SGHRS and CDR2 YFSETQ. The V and J ends lost 0 bases and 6 bases, in that order; junction bases with no gene match: 2. CDR3 nucleotide sequence: TGCGCCAGCAGCTTGGCGGACAGGGTTAATTCACCCCTCCACTTT. Translating it yields CASSLADRVNSPLHF.

This chain joins TRBV19 and TRBJ1-3, with no clear D. This CDR3 comprises 17 residues. The germline V and J ends were trimmed by 0 bases and 4 bases, with 16 bases remaining between them. Germline assignment: CDR1 LNHDA and CDR2 SQIVND (reference sequence). The CDR3 reads CASSIDLWRGEGNTIYF. In DNA form, the CDR3 reads TGTGCCAGTAGTATAGATCTATGGAGAGGAGAAGGAAACACCATATATTTT.

This clone was observed many times. The chain uses TRBV7-9 and TRBJ2-7; 10 positions match TRBD1. Germline CDR1 and CDR2: SEHNR and FQNEAQ (reference sequence). The CDR3 contains 15 residues. J lost 1 base, V lost 3 bases, and 3 bases had no gene match. The CDR3 DNA reads TGTGCCAGCAGCTTGACAGGGGGCCTTTCCTACGAGCAGTACTTC. Its translation: CASSLTGGLSYEQYF.

This clone was detected a few times. J is TRBJ2-7 and V is TRBV9; 11 positions match TRBD2. Germline V gene data show CDR1 as SGDLS and CDR2 as YYNGEE. This CDR3 comprises 18 residues. V lost 2 bases and J lost 4; bases outside the gene matches: 14. The CDR3 loop reads CASSVQALTSGSWYEQYF. DNA of the CDR3: TGTGCCAGCAGCGTGCAGGCACTAACTAGCGGGAGTTGGTACGAGCAGTACTTC.

The CDR3 region has the DNA TGTGCCAGCAGTCCCGGGACAGGGGTTACTGAAGCTTTCTTT. Protein: CASSPGTGVTEAFF. This rearrangement joins TRBV27 to TRBJ1-1, with 10 bases identical to TRBD1. J was trimmed by 5 bases and V by 5 bases; bases with no gene match: 5. The length of the CDR3 is 14 residues. Per the germline V gene, CDR1 is MNHEY and CDR2 is SMNVEV (reference sequence).

The table lists this clone with a count of one. The chain links TRBV4-3 to TRBJ2-3, with 7 bases fitting TRBD1. Germline CDR1 LGHNA, CDR2 YSLEER. This CDR3 contains 16 residues. After removal of 0 bases from V and 2 bases from J, the junction contained 5 bases not matched to a gene. The CDR3 here is CASSQEWTGPTDTQYF. The DNA of the CDR3 is TGCGCCAGCAGCCAAGAATGGACAGGACCCACAGATACGCAGTATTTT.

The chain is built from TRBV27 and TRBJ1-5, with a possible D match to TRBD1 (6 bases). Germline loops: CDR1 MNHEY, CDR2 SMNVEV (reference sequence). The CDR3 spans 15 residues. V lost 5 bases to trimming and J lost 7 bases, with 18 bases between them. CDR3 loop: CASSPQGRPPQPQHF. CDR3 coding DNA: TGTGCCAGCAGTCCTCAGGGGCGACCTCCGCAGCCCCAGCATTTT.